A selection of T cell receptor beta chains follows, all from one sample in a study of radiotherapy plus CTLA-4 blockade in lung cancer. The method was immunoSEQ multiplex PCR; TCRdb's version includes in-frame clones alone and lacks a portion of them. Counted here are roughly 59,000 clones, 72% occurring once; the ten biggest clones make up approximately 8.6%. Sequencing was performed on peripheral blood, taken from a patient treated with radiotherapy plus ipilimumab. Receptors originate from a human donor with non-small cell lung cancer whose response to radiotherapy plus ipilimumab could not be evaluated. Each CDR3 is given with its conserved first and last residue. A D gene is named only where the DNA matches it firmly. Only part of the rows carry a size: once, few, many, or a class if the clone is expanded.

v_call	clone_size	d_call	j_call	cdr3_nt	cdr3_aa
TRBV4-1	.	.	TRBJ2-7	TGCGCCAGCAGCCCGATGGGGGCTAGCGGATCCTACGAGCAGTACTTC	CASSPMGASGSYEQYF
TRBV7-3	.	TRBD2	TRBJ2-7	TGTGCCAGCAGCCCGGGGGGATACGAGCAGTACTTC	CASSPGGYEQYF
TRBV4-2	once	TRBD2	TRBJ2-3	TGTGCCAGCAGCCAAGAGGTGCTAGCGGGGGCCTCCACAGATACGCAGTATTTT	CASSQEVLAGASTDTQYF
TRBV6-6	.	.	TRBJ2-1	TGTGCCAGCAGTTCCGGGTCCTACAATGAGCAGTTCTTC	CASSSGSYNEQFF
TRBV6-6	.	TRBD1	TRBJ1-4	TGTGCCAGCAGTTCCGGACAGGCGAGATGGGAAAAACTGTCTTTT	CASSSGQARWEKLSF
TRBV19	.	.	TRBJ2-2	TGTGCCAGCGTCCGGGGGAACACCGGGGAGCTGTTTTTT	CASVRGNTGELFF
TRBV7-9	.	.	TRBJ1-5	TGTGCCAGCAGCTTATCAGGGAATCAGCCCCAGCATTTT	CASSLSGNQPQHF
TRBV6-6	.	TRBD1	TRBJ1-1	TGTGCCAGCAGTTACGACAGGGCCGCTTTCTTT	CASSYDRAAFF
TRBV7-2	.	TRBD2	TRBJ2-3	TGTGCCAGCAGCTTAGCAGTCGGGGGGGGGCTGGGCACAGATACGCAGTATTTT	CASSLAVGGGLGTDTQYF
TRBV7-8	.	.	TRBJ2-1	TGTGCCAGCAGCTACACTGCCGGGACACTTTCCTACAATGAGCAGTTCTTC	CASSYTAGTLSYNEQFF
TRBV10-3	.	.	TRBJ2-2	TGTGCCATCAGTGAGGGGGAGTCCACCGGGGAGCTGTTTTTT	CAISEGESTGELFF
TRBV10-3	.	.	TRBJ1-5	TGTGCCATCAGTGGGGGGGAGAATCAGCCCCAGCATTTT	CAISGGENQPQHF
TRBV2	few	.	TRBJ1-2	TGTGCCAGCAGTTCTCGGGGGTCCGTTGGCTACACCTTC	CASSSRGSVGYTF
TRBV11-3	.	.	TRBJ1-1	TGTGCCAGCAGCTTAGATCCGTCTCGCGGCACTGAAGCTTTCTTT	CASSLDPSRGTEAFF
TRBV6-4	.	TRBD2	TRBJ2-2	TGTGCCAGCAGTGACGCGGGGGACACCGGGGAGCTGTTTTTT	CASSDAGDTGELFF
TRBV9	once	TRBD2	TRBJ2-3	TGTGCCAGCAGCGACACTAGCGGGAGGGCCGATGGATCAGATACGCAGTATTTT	CASSDTSGRADGSDTQYF
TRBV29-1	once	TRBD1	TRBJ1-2	TGCAGCGTCTCGACAGGGGGCGCTTATGGCTACACCTTC	CSVSTGGAYGYTF
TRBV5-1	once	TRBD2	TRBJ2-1	TGCGCCAGCAGCTCCGGGACTAGCGGGAGGGCCGGGTCTGATGAGCAGTTCTTC	CASSSGTSGRAGSDEQFF
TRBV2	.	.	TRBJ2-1	TGTGCCAGCAGTCGGGACTGGGGCAATGAGCAGTTCTTC	CASSRDWGNEQFF
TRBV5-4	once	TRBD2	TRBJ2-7	TGTGCCAGCAGCTTGGGGCTAGCGGGAGGTTACGAGCAGTACTTC	CASSLGLAGGYEQYF
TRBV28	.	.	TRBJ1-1	TGTGCCAGCAGTTTGGGAGGGCGGTGGGTTAACACTGAAGCTTTCTTT	CASSLGGRWVNTEAFF
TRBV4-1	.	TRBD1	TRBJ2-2	TGCGCCAGCAGCCAGGGGACAGGGGTGGCCGGGGAGCTGTTTTTT	CASSQGTGVAGELFF
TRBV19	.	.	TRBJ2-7	TGTGCCAGTAGCCGGGGTTACGAGCAGTACTTC	CASSRGYEQYF
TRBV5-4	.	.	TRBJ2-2	TGTGCCAGCAGCCGGCCCGTCCGGGAATCGAACACCGGGGAGCTGTTTTTT	CASSRPVRESNTGELFF
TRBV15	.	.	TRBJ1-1	TGTGCCACCAGCAGGTGGGGGCAGAATACTGAAGCTTTCTTT	CATSRWGQNTEAFF
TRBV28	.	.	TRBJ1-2	TGTGCCAGCAGTTTGGCGGATTTTGTCCCGGGTAACTATGGCTACACCTTC	CASSLADFVPGNYGYTF
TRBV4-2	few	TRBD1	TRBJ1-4	TGTGCCAGCAGCCAAGGGTCCGGGACAGGGGGCTTCAATGAAAAACTGTTTTTT	CASSQGSGTGGFNEKLFF
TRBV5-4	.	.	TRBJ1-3	TGTGCCAGCAGCAGAGATAGTGGAAACACCATATATTTT	CASSRDSGNTIYF
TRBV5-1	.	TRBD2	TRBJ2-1	TGCGCCAGCAGCTTGATACTAGCGGGTAACAATGAGCAGTTCTTC	CASSLILAGNNEQFF
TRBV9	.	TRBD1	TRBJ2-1	TGTGCCAGCAGCAGGGACAGCGCCAATGAGCAGTTCTTC	CASSRDSANEQFF
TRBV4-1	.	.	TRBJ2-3	TGCGCCAGCAGCCAAGTGCAGGGTATGCCCACAGATACGCAGTATTTT	CASSQVQGMPTDTQYF
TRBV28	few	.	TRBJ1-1	TGTGCCAGCAGTGAGAAATGGAACACTGAAGCTTTCTTT	CASSEKWNTEAFF
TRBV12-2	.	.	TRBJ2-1	.	CASRFGTGAWDEQFF